This TCR beta chain came from a study of blood T cell repertoires in COVID-19. For the study at large: COVID-19 samples from acute and convalescent phases originated in the United States, Italy and Spain.

This table comes from immunoSEQ multiplex PCR, and its TCRdb copy is limited to in-frame clones, with some not included. The data contain around 120,000 clones, more than 75% of them singletons. The V gene's germline CDR1 is SNHLY and CDR2 FYNNEI. Trimming left V 5 bases short and J 8 bases short, with 19 bases between. This CDR3 region has 16 residues. Sample: peripheral blood. The chain is built from TRBV2 and TRBJ1-6, with D tentatively TRBD1 (5 bases). The sequence was obtained from a human donor in a cohort sampled during active COVID-19. In DNA, the CDR3 is TGTGCCAGCAGTTCACCGAGGAGGGGTGGTTATTCACCCCTCCACTTT. The encoded protein is CASSSPRRGGYSPLHF.